This T cell receptor beta chain was captured in a study of radiation and T cells in renal cell carcinoma. General study points: From baseline, blood top tumor clonotypes peaked at 2 weeks post-radiation. Pretreatment tumor biopsies were lacking, so baseline clonotypes are unknown.

The repertoire was sequenced with immunoSEQ multiplex PCR; TCRdb's copy has only in-frame clones and lacks some. The repertoire holds about 150,000 clones, nearly 90% seen once, with 9.5% to 15% in the top ten. As for time point: baseline pretreatment blood. Stated treatment: 15 Gy SBRT to primary tumor, nephrectomy 4 weeks later. In germline, CDR1 is SNHLY, CDR2 FYNNEI. The CDR3 has 15 residues. After removal of 1 base from V and 4 bases from J, the junction contained 3 bases not matched to a gene. About this clone: The antigen remains unidentified.

The rearrangement joins TRBV2 to TRBJ2-2; 7 bases map to TRBD1. The specimen comprised blood, sampled from a patient whose treatment included radiotherapy and nephrectomy. The clonotype comes from a woman between 45 and 65 years old with renal cell carcinoma. The CDR3 nucleotides are TGTGCCAGCAGTGAAGAGGGGGCGATCACCGGGGAGCTGTTTTTT. Its translation is CASSEEGAITGELFF. The full variable domain, its missing parts supplied by reference TRBV2 and TRBJ2-2, is EPEVTQTPSHQVTQMGQEVILRCVPISNHLYFYWYRQILGQKVEFLVSFYNNEISEKSEIFDDQFSVERPDGSNFTLKIRSTKLEDSAMYFCASSEEGAITGELFFGEGSRLTVL.